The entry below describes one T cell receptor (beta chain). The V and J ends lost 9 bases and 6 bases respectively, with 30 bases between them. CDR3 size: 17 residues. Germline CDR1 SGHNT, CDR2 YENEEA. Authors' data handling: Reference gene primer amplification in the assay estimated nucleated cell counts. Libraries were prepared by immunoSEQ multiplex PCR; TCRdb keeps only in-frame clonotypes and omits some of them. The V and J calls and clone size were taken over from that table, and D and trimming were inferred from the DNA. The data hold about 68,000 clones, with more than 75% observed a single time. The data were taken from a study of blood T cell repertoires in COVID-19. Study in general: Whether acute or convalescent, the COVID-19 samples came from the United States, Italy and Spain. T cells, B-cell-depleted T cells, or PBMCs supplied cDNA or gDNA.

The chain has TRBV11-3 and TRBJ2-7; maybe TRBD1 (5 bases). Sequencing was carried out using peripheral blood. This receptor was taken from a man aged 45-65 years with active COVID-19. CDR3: CARLGRGALDQGSEQYF. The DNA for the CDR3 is TGTGCCAGGTTGGGAAGGGGCGCGCTTGATCAGGGCAGCGAGCAGTACTTC. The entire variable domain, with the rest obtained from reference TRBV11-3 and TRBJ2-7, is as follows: EAGVVQSPRYKIIEKKQPVAFWCNPISGHNTLYWYLQNLGQGPELLIRYENEEAVDDSQLPKDRFSAERLKGVDSTLKIQPAELGDSAVYLCARLGRGALDQGSEQYFGPGTRLTVT.